This T cell receptor beta chain was documented in a study of human T cells and chemical hapten exposure. Using its own MiXCR run on the RACE reads, TCRdb lists one record per CDR3 protein. The profile shows about 45,000 distinct CDR3 sequences, roughly 3.5% of them singletons. J gave up 2 bases and V 5 bases, and 10 bases lay outside the gene matches. CDR3 length: 17 amino acids. Germline CDR1 reads SGHTA; CDR2 reads FQGTGA. Time point meaning: healthy volunteer bleed at 6 weeks. From whole blood left unfractionated, total RNA was extracted. The origin of this receptor is a human donor in good health. Some clones in this sample may be carry-over from other donors' samples. Sequenced material: whole blood. The rearrangement links TRBV7-3 to TRBJ2-3; 10 bases match TRBD2. The CDR3 bases are TGTGCCAGCAGCCCCCGAGGACTAGCGGCTCCCACAGATACGCAGTATTTT. This gives the protein CASSPRGLAAPTDTQYF. The variable domain in full, completed from reference TRBV7-3 and TRBJ2-3, reads GAGVSQTPSNKVTEKGKYVELRCDPISGHTALYWYRQSLGQGPEFLIYFQGTGAADDSGLPNDRFFAVRPEGSVSTLKIQRTERGDSAVYLCASSPRGLAAPTDTQYFGPGTRLTVL.